This T cell receptor (beta chain) was identified in a study of cytomegalovirus exposure and HLA in healthy donors. The study ran its PCR with 60 Vbeta and 13 Jbeta primers. TCRdb keeps only in-frame clones here, not all; method: immunoSEQ multiplex PCR. The sample yields about 86,000 clones, around 70% seen once. CDR1 is GTSNPN, CDR2 SVGIG, per germline (reference sequence). Trimming took 8 bases from V and 2 from J; bases not matched to a gene: 12. The CDR3 totals 14 residues. Donors counted as nominally healthy when sampled, yet unrecorded immune exposures were likely. Findings and limits, study-wide: Analyses of presence/absence relied on an assumption of roughly uniform sequencing depth across donors. In vitro testing confirmed a few CMV-associated chains as specific for CMV antigens. Earlier results showed most TCR beta V segments being productive about 90% or about 30% of the time.

A note on this clone: The antigen is not known.

The chain combines TRBV30 with TRBJ2-7; 7 bases line up with TRBD2. What was sequenced was PBMCs. This clonotype originated in a man aged 55-75 years in good health and CMV-seronegative. CDR3 nucleotides: TGTGCCCGCGTGGGGAGGGGAGGCCCCTACGAGCAGTACTTC. Residues: CARVGRGGPYEQYF.